This TCR beta chain was retrieved from a study of blood T cell repertoires in COVID-19. Across the study: Sites across the United States, Italy and Spain contributed samples from acute and convalescent COVID-19.

Germline assignment: CDR1 LGHDT and CDR2 YNNKEL (reference sequence). CDR3 size: 17 residues. The J segment lost 0 bases and the V segment lost 5 bases, leaving 8 bases of the junction unmatched. Assay used: immunoSEQ multiplex PCR; TCRdb lists only in-frame clones, some missing. The table shows around 150,000 clones, with about 85% occurring only once. V usage is TRBV3-1 (or the pseudogene TRBV3-2) and J usage is TRBJ2-4; 9 positions match TRBD2. The receptor's source is a human donor with acute or convalescent COVID-19. The donor label of this sample is uncertain. Sequenced sample: peripheral blood. Written as DNA, the CDR3 is TGTGCCAGCAGCTTGGGACTAGCTCCTATAGCCAAAAACATTCAGTACTTC. Its protein product is CASSLGLAPIAKNIQYF.